A single sample gave rise to the 25 T cell receptor beta chains below, sequenced in a study of cytomegalovirus exposure and HLA in healthy donors. Primers: 60 Vbeta forward and 13 Jbeta reverse. Clones were sequenced by immunoSEQ multiplex PCR, and TCRdb holds only the in-frame ones, with some missing. Seen here are roughly 110,000 clones, 82% observed once, and the top ten hold less than 3.5%. The sequenced material came from PBMCs. The source of these receptors is a man aged 25-45 years in good health and CMV-seropositive.

The chain joins TRBV12-5 to TRBJ1-6; D call uncertain. This CDR3 is built from 13 residues. The V end was cut by 6 bases, the J end by 2 bases, with 5 bases between. Germline CDR1 and CDR2: LGHNT and FRNRAP. This CDR3 is CASGRAYNSPLHF. The DNA for the CDR3 is TGTGCTAGTGGCCGGGCCTATAATTCACCCCTCCACTTT.

The chain employs TRBV11-3 and TRBJ1-1, with TRBD1 identical over 7 bases. The V and J ends lost 2 bases and 5 bases, in that order; junction bases with no gene match: 5. The CDR3 is 14 amino acids. The germline gives CDR1 SGHNT, CDR2 YENEEA. The CDR3 here is CASSLQGVGTEAFF. The CDR3, as DNA: TGTGCCAGCAGCTTACAGGGGGTGGGGACTGAAGCTTTCTTT.

CDR3 sequence reads: CASSEGRPYQETQYF. CDR3 DNA: TGTGCCAGCTCAGAGGGTCGGCCATATCAAGAGACCCAGTACTTC. The chain combines TRBV18 with TRBJ2-5; a weak D match, TRBD2 (5 bases). The CDR3 runs 15 residues. V shed 5 bases and J shed 2 bases, with 15 bases lying between them. Germline CDR1 is KGHSH and CDR2 is LQKENI.

The genes are TRBV27 and TRBJ2-7, with 10 bases lining up with TRBD1. Germline trimming cut 10 bases from V and 6 bases from J; bases unmatched to any gene: 3. This CDR3 is 11 amino acids long. Germline CDR1 is MNHEY and CDR2 is SMNVEV (reference sequence). The chain's CDR3 is CATGQGGEQYF. CDR3 coding DNA: TGTGCCACCGGACAGGGGGGCGAGCAGTACTTC.

This chain connects TRBV7-9 to TRBJ2-3; maybe TRBD1 (5 bases). V gave up 0 bases and J gave up 2 bases, with 6 bases separating them. Germline CDR1 and CDR2: SEHNR and FQNEAQ (reference sequence). This CDR3 spans 14 amino acids. For the CDR3, the DNA is TGTGCCAGCAGCTTAGCGGGGCACACAGATACGCAGTATTTT. Its translation is CASSLAGHTDTQYF.

This chain links TRBV7-7 with TRBJ2-2, with TRBD2 matching 7 bases. The CDR3 spans 15 residues. V lost 1 base and J lost 4; bases outside the gene matches: 3. Germline assignment: CDR1 SSHAT and CDR2 FNYEAQ (reference sequence). The CDR3 region is CASSLGERGTGELFF. The CDR3 coding sequence is TGTGCCAGCAGCTTAGGCGAGCGGGGCACCGGGGAGCTGTTTTTT.

A note on this clone: No DNA is shown, since the ends of the CDR3 on it are uncertain; the CDR3 is the one TCRdb lists. This chain joins TRBV15 and TRBJ1-1. A total of 13 residues make up the CDR3, ends included. Looked up from germline, CDR1 is LNHNV and CDR2 is YYDKDF (reference sequence). CDR3 loop: CATSRENFGEAFF.

The rearrangement links TRBV29-1 to TRBJ1-1; TRBD1 agrees at 9 bases. Looked up from germline, CDR1 is SQVTM and CDR2 is ANQGSEA. CDR3 length: 13 residues. Unmatched junction bases numbered 1, after V lost 0 bases and J lost 5 bases. In DNA, the CDR3 is TGCAGCGTTGAAGAGACAGGGGGGACTGAAGCTTTCTTT. Encoded protein: CSVEETGGTEAFF.

V usage is TRBV13 and J usage is TRBJ2-4; 7 bases map to TRBD1. CDR3 length: 15 amino acids. The trim removed 4 bases at V and 5 bases at J, leaving 8 bases unmatched. Per germline, CDR1 PRHDT and CDR2 FYEKMQ (reference sequence). CDR3 in DNA: TGTGCCAGCAGCTCGACAGGGAAGGGCGAAAACATTCAGTACTTC. Its protein product is CASSSTGKGENIQYF.

The table lists this clone with a count of one. The J gene is TRBJ1-5, the V gene TRBV15; 7 bases match TRBD1. V was clipped by 1 base and J by 9 bases; unmatched bases: 12. The CDR3 consists of 16 residues. In germline, CDR1 is LNHNV, CDR2 YYDKDF (reference sequence). CDR3 sequence: CATSRGQGQPLGPQHF. CDR3 nucleotide sequence: TGTGCCACCAGCAGAGGCCAGGGACAGCCCCTTGGGCCCCAGCATTTT.

The V gene is TRBV29-1, the J gene TRBJ2-5; a weak D match, TRBD2 (5 bases). Trimming removed 4 bases at V and 5 bases at J, with 14 bases between. The germline V gene encodes CDR1 SQVTM and CDR2 ANQGSEA. This CDR3 is 13 amino acids long. The CDR3 protein is CSVGGSPRETQYF. The CDR3 DNA is TGCAGCGTTGGAGGGTCGCCCCGGGAGACCCAGTACTTC.

The V call is TRBV14, the J call TRBJ1-5; 7 nucleotides align to TRBD1. V shed 4 bases, J shed 0 bases, and the junction held 9 bases outside the gene matches. Looked up from germline, CDR1 is SGHDN and CDR2 is FVKESK. This CDR3 is 17 amino acids long. This CDR3 reads CASSRPWGTDSNQPQHF. Written as DNA, the CDR3 is TGTGCCAGCAGCCGCCCTTGGGGGACAGATAGCAATCAGCCCCAGCATTTT.

The CDR3 DNA sequence: TGTGCCAGCATCAGGGACAGGGGCACAGATACGCAGTATTTT. Its protein is CASIRDRGTDTQYF. The gene calls are TRBV2 and TRBJ2-3; 9 positions match TRBD1. Losses at the gene ends were 7 bases for V and 1 base for J; bases not matched to a gene: 3. The CDR3 is 14 residues long. In germline, CDR1 is SNHLY, CDR2 FYNNEI.

This clone was found once. V and J are TRBV11-2 and TRBJ1-1; 7 nucleotides match TRBD1. Germline assignment: CDR1 SGHAT and CDR2 FQNNGV. Trimming at V came to 7 bases and at J to 0 bases, leaving 5 bases not matched to a gene. The CDR3 is 14 residues long. In DNA, the CDR3 is TGTGCCAGCACCCAGGACAGGCTGAACACTGAAGCTTTCTTT. Translated, it gives CASTQDRLNTEAFF.

This chain connects TRBV6-6 to TRBJ1-4; D is unresolved. Germline V gene sequence: CDR1 MNHNY, CDR2 SVGAGI (reference sequence). CDR3 size: 14 residues. V dropped 6 bases and J dropped 3 bases, with 11 bases sitting between them. CDR3 nucleotides: TGTGCCAGCAGCCCCTCTGAGGCTAATGAAAAACTGTTTTTT. It yields the protein CASSPSEANEKLFF.

The chain is built from TRBV11-2 and TRBJ2-7; a weak D match, TRBD2 (6 bases). CDR1 is SGHAT, CDR2 FQNNGV, per germline. The V end was cut by 4 bases, the J end by 6 bases, with 22 bases between. This CDR3 is built from 16 residues. This chain's CDR3 is CASSWGGGAGWAEQYF. The DNA of the CDR3 is TGTGCCAGCAGCTGGGGCGGAGGGGCAGGGTGGGCCGAGCAGTACTTC.

This sequence joins TRBV5-1 and TRBJ2-7; a possible D gene is TRBD1 (6 bases). The germline CDR1 and CDR2 sequences are SGHRS and YFSETQ. CDR3 length: 14 amino acids. Trimming removed 0 bases from V and 6 bases from J, with 13 bases in between. The CDR3 region is CASSLEQGEVEQYF. The CDR3 nucleotides are TGCGCCAGCAGCTTGGAACAGGGTGAGGTCGAGCAGTACTTC.

The V and J genes are TRBV5-5 and TRBJ2-5; possible D gene TRBD2, 6 bases. This CDR3 contains 14 residues. The ends were cut back, 2 bases at V and 5 bases at J, with 13 bases in the middle. Germline lookup yields CDR1 SGHKS and CDR2 YYEKEE (reference sequence). This CDR3 reads CASSLGGVGETQYF. The CDR3 region has the DNA TGTGCCAGCAGCTTAGGCGGGGTGGGGGAGACCCAGTACTTC.

This chain joins TRBV29-1 and TRBJ2-2; no clear D. Germline CDR1 reads SQVTM; CDR2 reads ANQGSEA. The CDR3 extends over 14 amino acids. V was cut by 3 bases and J by 6 bases, with 14 bases left in between. CDR3 nucleotide sequence: TGCAGCGTTGATAGGTCAGGCCTGTCCGGGGAGCTGTTTTTT. This sequence encodes CSVDRSGLSGELFF.

The V call is TRBV13, the J call TRBJ1-2; TRBD1 matches at 7 bases. The germline V gene encodes CDR1 PRHDT and CDR2 FYEKMQ (reference sequence). The CDR3 extends over 14 amino acids. V was pared by 1 base and J by 8 bases, with 7 bases of the junction left unmatched. The CDR3 DNA follows: TGTGCCAGCAGCTTAGCCGGGACAGCCCCCGGCTACACCTTC. Its translation is CASSLAGTAPGYTF.

The J gene is TRBJ1-4, the V gene TRBV19, with TRBD1 matching over 9 bases. CDR3 length: 15 residues. Germline CDR1 reads LNHDA; CDR2 reads SQIVND (reference sequence). V gave up 6 bases and J gave up 3 bases; unmatched junction bases: 5. The DNA for the CDR3 is TGTGCCAGTAGCAACAGGGGGCTTTCTAATGAAAAACTGTTTTTT. This gives the protein CASSNRGLSNEKLFF.

The chain joins TRBV5-8 to TRBJ2-5; a weak D match, TRBD2 (5 bases). Germline loops: CDR1 SGHTS, CDR2 YDEGEE. Trimming cost V 1 base and J 2 bases, with 9 bases left between them. The CDR3 has 14 amino acids. In DNA, the CDR3 is TGTGCCAGCAGCTTGACCCGGGGTCAAGAGACCCAGTACTTC. It codes for CASSLTRGQETQYF.

The chain combines TRBV5-1 with TRBJ2-5; a possible D gene is TRBD1 (5 bases). Per germline, CDR1 SGHRS and CDR2 YFSETQ. The V end was cut by 2 bases, the J end by 7 bases, with 6 bases between. The CDR3 sequence is 11 residues long. The CDR3 DNA sequence: TGCGCCAGCAGCTTTACAGGGACCCAGTACTTC. It codes for CASSFTGTQYF.

The V and J genes are TRBV5-1 and TRBJ2-2; D perhaps matches TRBD1 (6 bases). The CDR3 runs to 14 residues. CDR1 SGHRS and CDR2 YFSETQ come from the germline V gene. V was trimmed by 0 bases and J by 7 bases, leaving 10 bases between them. The CDR3 sequence is CASSLDREDGELFF. The CDR3 DNA sequence: TGCGCCAGCAGCTTGGACAGGGAAGACGGGGAGCTGTTTTTT.

A few counts support this clone. The chain carries TRBV5-1 and TRBJ2-1; 11 positions agree with TRBD2. V dropped 1 base and J dropped 1; count of bases not matched to a gene: 10. The CDR3 extends over 19 amino acids. CDR1 and CDR2 from the germline V gene are SGHRS and YFSETQ. The CDR3 DNA reads as TGCGCCAGCAGCTTGTCAACTAGCGGGGGCGATCCATCCTACAATGAGCAGTTCTTC. Amino acids: CASSLSTSGGDPSYNEQFF.